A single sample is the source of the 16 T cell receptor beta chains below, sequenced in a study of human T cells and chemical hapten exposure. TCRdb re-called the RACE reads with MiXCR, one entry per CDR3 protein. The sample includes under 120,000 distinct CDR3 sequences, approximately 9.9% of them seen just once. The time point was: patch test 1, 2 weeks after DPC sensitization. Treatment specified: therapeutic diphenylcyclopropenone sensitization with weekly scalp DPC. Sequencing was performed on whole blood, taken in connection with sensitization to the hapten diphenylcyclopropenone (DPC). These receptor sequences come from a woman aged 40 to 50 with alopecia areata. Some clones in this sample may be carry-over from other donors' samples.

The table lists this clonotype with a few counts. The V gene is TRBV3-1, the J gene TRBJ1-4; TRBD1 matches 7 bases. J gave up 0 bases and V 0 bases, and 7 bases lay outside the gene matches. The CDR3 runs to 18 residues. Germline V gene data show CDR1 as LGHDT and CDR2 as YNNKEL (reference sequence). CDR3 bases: TGTGCCAGCAGCCAAGAAGGACAGGCCTATGCAACTAATGAAAAACTGTTTTTT. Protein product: CASSQEGQAYATNEKLFF.

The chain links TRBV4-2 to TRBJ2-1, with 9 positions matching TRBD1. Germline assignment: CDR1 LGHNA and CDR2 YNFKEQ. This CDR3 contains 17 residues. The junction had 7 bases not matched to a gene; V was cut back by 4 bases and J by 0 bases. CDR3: CASSRVRQGGSYNEQFF. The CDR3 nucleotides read TGTGCCAGCAGCCGGGTCAGACAGGGGGGCTCCTACAATGAGCAGTTCTTC.

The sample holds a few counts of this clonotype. The CDR3 DNA is TGTGCCAGCAGACCGAGGACAGGGGACTACAATGAGCAGTTCTTC. Protein sequence: CASRPRTGDYNEQFF. The chain has TRBV28 and TRBJ2-1, with 9 bases fitting TRBD1. The J segment lost 3 bases and the V segment lost 6 bases, leaving 6 bases of the junction unmatched. This CDR3 spans 15 amino acids. Germline-derived CDR1 and CDR2 are MDHEN and SYDVKM.

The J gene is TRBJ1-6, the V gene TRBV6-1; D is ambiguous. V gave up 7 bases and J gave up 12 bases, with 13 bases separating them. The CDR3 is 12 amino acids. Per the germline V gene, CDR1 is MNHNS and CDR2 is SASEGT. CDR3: CASISPPRPLHF. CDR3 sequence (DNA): TGTGCCAGCATTTCCCCCCCGAGACCCCTCCACTTT.

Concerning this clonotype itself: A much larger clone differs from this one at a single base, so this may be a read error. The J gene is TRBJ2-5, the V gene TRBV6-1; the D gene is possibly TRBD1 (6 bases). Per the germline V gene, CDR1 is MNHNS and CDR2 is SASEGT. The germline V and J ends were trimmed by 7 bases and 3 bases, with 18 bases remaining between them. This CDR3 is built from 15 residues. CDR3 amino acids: CASTLGLGDKETQYF. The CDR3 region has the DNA TGTGCCAGCACTCTTGGGCTAGGGGACAAAGAGACCCAGTACTTC.

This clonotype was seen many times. The CDR3 coding sequence is TGTGCCACCAGTGATTTTTTCGGACTAGCGGGAGGAACAGATACGCAGTATTTT. Its protein is CATSDFFGLAGGTDTQYF. This chain links TRBV24-1 with TRBJ2-3; TRBD2 agrees at 14 bases. This CDR3 spans 18 amino acids. The germline gives CDR1 KGHDR, CDR2 SFDVKD. V shed 1 base and J 3 bases; nucleotides not matched to a gene: 5.

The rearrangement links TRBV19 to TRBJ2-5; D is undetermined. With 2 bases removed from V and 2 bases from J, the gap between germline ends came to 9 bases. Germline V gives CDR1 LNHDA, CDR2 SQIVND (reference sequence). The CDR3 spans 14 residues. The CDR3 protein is CASSITVGQETQYF. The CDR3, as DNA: TGTGCCAGTAGTATAACGGTAGGGCAAGAGACCCAGTACTTC.

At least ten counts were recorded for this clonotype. CDR3 region: CATSAYRGDTQYF. DNA for the CDR3: TGTGCCACCAGTGCGTACAGGGGGGATACGCAGTATTTT. This rearrangement joins TRBV24-1 to TRBJ2-3; 8 nucleotides align to TRBD1. After removal of 5 bases from V and 6 bases from J, the junction contained 3 bases not matched to a gene. Germline CDR1 KGHDR, CDR2 SFDVKD. CDR3 length equals 13 residues.

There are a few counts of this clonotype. CDR3 DNA: TGCAGTGCTAGTTCCGCGTTCAATGAGCAGTTCTTC. Its protein product is CSASSAFNEQFF. The V call is TRBV20-1, the J call TRBJ2-1; D is ambiguous. This CDR3 is 12 amino acids long. The germline V gene has CDR1 DFQATT and CDR2 SNEGSKA (reference sequence). V lost 3 bases and J 6 bases, leaving 9 bases between the germline ends.

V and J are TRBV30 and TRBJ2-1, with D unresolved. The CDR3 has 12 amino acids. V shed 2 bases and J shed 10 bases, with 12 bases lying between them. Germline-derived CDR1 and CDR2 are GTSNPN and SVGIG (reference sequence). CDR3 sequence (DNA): TGTGCCTGGAGTCCCGTCCCGATCGAGCAGTTCTTC. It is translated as CAWSPVPIEQFF.

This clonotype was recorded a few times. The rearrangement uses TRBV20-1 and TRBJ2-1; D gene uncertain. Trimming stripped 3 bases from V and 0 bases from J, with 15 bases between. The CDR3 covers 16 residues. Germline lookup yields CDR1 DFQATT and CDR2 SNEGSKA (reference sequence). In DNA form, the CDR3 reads TGCAGTGCTAGTCGCTTAACTATATCCTCCTACAATGAGCAGTTCTTC. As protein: CSASRLTISSYNEQFF.

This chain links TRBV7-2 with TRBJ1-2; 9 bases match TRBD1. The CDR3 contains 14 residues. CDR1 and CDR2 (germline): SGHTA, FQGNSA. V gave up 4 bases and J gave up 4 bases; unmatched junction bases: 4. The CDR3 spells CASSSDRGGYGYTF. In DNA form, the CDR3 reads TGTGCCAGCAGCTCCGACAGGGGGGGCTATGGCTACACCTTC.

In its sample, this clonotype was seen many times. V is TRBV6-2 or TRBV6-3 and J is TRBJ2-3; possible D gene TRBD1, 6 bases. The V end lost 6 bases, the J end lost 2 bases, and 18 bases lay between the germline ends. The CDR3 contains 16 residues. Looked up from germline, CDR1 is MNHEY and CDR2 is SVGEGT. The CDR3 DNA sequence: TGTGCCAGCAGCCCCGTGGGGGCCGGAATCACAGATACGCAGTATTTT. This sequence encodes CASSPVGAGITDTQYF.

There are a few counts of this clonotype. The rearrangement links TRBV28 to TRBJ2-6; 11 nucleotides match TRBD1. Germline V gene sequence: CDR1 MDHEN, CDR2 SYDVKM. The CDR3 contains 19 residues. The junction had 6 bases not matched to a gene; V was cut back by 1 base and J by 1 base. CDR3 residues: CASSLFYGQGASGANVLTF. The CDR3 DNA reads TGTGCCAGCAGTTTATTCTACGGACAGGGGGCTTCTGGGGCCAACGTCCTGACTTTC. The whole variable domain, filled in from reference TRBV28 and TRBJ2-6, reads DVKVTQSSRYLVKRTGEKVFLECVQDMDHENMFWYRQDPGLGLRLIYFSYDVKMKEKGDIPEGYSVSREKKERFSLILESASTNQTSMYLCASSLFYGQGASGANVLTFGAGSRLTVL.

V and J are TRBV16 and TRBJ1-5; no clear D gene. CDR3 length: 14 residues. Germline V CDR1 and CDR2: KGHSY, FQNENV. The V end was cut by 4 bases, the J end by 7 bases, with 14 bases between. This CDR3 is CASSPPETRQPQHF. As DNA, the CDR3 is TGTGCCAGCAGCCCTCCTGAGACACGGCAGCCCCAGCATTTT.

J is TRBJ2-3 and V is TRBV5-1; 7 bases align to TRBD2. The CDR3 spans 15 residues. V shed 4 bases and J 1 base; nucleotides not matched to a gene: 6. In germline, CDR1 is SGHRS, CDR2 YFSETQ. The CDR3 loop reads CASSPGLSRTDTQYF. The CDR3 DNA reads TGCGCCAGCAGCCCGGGACTATCACGCACAGATACGCAGTATTTT.